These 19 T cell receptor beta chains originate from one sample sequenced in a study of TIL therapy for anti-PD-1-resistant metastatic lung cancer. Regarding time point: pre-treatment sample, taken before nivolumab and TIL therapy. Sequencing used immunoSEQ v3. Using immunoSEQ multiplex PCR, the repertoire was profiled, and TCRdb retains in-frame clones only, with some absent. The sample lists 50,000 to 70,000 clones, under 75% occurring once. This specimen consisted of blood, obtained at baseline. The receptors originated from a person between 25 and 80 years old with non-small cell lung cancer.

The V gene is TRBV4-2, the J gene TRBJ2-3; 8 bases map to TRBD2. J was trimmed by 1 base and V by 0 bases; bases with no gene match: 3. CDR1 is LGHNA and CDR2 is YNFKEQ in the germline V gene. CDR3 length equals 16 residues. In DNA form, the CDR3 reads TGTGCCAGCAGCCAAGACGGGACTAGACGCACAGATACGCAGTATTTT. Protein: CASSQDGTRRTDTQYF.

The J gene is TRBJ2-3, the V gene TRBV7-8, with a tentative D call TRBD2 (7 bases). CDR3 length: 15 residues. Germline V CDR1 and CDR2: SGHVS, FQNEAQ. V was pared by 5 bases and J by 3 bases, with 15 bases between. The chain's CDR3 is CASSTLGGTTDTQYF. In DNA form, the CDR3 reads TGTGCCAGCAGCACCCTGGGAGGGACAACAGATACGCAGTATTTT. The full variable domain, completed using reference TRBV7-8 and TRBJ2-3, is GAGVSQSPRYKVAKRGQDVALRCDPISGHVSLFWYQQALGQGPEFLTYFQNEAQLDKSGLPSDRFFAERPEGSVSTLKIQRTQQEDSAVYLCASSTLGGTTDTQYFGPGTRLTVL.

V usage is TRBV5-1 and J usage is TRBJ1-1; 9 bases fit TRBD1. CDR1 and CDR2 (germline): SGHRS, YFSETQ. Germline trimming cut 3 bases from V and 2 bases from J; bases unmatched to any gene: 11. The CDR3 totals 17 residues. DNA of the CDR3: TGCGCCAGCAGCTATCTGCCAGGGACAGGGAGTAACACTGAAGCTTTCTTT. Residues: CASSYLPGTGSNTEAFF.

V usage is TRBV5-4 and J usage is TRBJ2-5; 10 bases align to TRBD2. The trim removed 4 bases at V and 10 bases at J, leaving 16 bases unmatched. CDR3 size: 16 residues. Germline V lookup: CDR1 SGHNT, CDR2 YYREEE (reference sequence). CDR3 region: CASSQPGTSAYTDQYF. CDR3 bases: TGTGCCAGCAGCCAGCCCGGGACTAGCGCTTACACAGACCAGTACTTC.

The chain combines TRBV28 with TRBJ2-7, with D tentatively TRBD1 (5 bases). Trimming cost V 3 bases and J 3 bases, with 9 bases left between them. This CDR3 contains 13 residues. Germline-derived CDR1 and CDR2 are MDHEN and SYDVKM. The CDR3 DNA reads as TGTGCCAGCAGTTTGGGCAGGGTCTACGAGCAGTACTTC. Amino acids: CASSLGRVYEQYF. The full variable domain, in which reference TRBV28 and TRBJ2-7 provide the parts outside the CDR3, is DVKVTQSSRYLVKRTGEKVFLECVQDMDHENMFWYRQDPGLGLRLIYFSYDVKMKEKGDIPEGYSVSREKKERFSLILESASTNQTSMYLCASSLGRVYEQYFGPGTRLTVT.

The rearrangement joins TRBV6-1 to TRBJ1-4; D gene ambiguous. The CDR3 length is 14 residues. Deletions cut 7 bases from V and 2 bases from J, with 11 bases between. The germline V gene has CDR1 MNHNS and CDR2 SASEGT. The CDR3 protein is CASKGATTNEKLFF. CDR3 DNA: TGTGCCAGCAAAGGAGCGACGACTAATGAAAAACTGTTTTTT.

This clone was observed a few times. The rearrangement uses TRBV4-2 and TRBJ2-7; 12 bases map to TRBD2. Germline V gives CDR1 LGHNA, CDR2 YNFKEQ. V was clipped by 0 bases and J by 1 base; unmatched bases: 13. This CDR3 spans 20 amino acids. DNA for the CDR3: TGTGCCAGCAGCCAAGACGGTTTGGCCCCCCTAGCGGGGGGGTCCTACGAGCAGTACTTC. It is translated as CASSQDGLAPLAGGSYEQYF.

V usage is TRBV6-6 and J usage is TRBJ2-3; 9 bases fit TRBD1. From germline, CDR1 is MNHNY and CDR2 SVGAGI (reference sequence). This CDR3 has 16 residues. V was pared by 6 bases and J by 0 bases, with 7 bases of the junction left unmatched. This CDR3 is CASRYPGQGSTDTQYF. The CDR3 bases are TGTGCCAGCAGGTATCCGGGACAGGGAAGCACAGATACGCAGTATTTT.

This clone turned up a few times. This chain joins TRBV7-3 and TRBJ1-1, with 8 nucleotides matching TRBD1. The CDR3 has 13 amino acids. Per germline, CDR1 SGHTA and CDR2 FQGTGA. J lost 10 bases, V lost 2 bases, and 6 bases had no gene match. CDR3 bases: TGTGCCAGCAGCTTATCGAGACAGGGGCGAGCTTTCTTT. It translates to CASSLSRQGRAFF. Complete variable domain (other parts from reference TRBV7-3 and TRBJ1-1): GAGVSQTPSNKVTEKGKYVELRCDPISGHTALYWYRQSLGQGPEFLIYFQGTGAADDSGLPNDRFFAVRPEGSVSTLKIQRTERGDSAVYLCASSLSRQGRAFFGQGTRLTVV.

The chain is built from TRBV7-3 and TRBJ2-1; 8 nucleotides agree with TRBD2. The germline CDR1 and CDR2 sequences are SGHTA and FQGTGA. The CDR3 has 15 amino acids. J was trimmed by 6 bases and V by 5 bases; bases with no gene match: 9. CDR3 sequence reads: CASSPGGGLFNEQFF. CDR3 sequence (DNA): TGTGCCAGCAGCCCGGGAGGGGGACTCTTCAATGAGCAGTTCTTC.

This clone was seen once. As DNA, the CDR3 is TGTGCCAGCAGTGAAACCCCCTCGGGAGGGGTCGGGGGCTACACCTTC. Translating it yields CASSETPSGGVGGYTF. The V gene is TRBV6-1, the J gene TRBJ1-2; tentative D call: TRBD1 (5 bases). The germline CDR1 and CDR2 sequences are MNHNS and SASEGT. The CDR3 consists of 16 residues. V was trimmed by 2 bases and J by 8 bases, leaving 21 bases between them.

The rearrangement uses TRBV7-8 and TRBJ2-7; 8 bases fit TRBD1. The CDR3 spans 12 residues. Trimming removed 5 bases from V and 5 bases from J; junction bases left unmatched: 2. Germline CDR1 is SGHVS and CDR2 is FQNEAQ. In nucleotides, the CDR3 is TGTGCCAGCAGCCTGACAGGGGACGAGCAGTACTTC. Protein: CASSLTGDEQYF. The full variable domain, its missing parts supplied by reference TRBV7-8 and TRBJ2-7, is GAGVSQSPRYKVAKRGQDVALRCDPISGHVSLFWYQQALGQGPEFLTYFQNEAQLDKSGLPSDRFFAERPEGSVSTLKIQRTQQEDSAVYLCASSLTGDEQYFGPGTRLTVT.

Here the CDR3 DNA reads TGTGCCAGCACCTTTGCCGGGGGGGATTGGCACGATGGCTACACCTTC. Protein sequence: CASTFAGGDWHDGYTF. The chain links TRBV6-8 to TRBJ1-2; tentatively, D is TRBD1 (5 bases). The CDR3 consists of 16 residues. From germline, CDR1 is MNHGY and CDR2 SAAAGT. Trimming took off 7 bases at V and 6 bases at J, with 24 bases between the two ends.

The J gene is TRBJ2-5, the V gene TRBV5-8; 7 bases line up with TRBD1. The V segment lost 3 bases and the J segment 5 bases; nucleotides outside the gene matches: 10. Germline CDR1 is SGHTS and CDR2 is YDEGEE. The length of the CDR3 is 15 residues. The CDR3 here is CASSSYQGETETQYF. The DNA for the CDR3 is TGTGCCAGCAGCTCGTACCAGGGGGAGACGGAGACCCAGTACTTC.

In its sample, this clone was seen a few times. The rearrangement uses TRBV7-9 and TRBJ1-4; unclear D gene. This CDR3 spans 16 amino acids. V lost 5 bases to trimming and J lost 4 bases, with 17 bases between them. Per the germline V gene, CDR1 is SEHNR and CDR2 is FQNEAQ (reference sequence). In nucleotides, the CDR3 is TGTGCCAGCAGCCGGGGAACCCTCGGGCTTAATGAAAAACTGTTTTTT. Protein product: CASSRGTLGLNEKLFF. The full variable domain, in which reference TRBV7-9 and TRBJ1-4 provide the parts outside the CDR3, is DTGVSQNPRHKITKRGQNVTFRCDPISEHNRLYWYRQTLGQGPEFLTYFQNEAQLEKSRLLSDRFSAERPKGSFSTLEIQRTEQGDSAMYLCASSRGTLGLNEKLFFGSGTQLSVL.

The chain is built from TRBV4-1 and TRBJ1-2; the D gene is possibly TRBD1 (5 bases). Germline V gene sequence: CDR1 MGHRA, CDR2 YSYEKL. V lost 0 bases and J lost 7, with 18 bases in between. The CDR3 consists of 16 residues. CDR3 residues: CASSQDPVGSGAGYTF. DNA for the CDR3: TGCGCCAGCAGCCAAGACCCCGTGGGAAGTGGGGCTGGCTACACCTTC.

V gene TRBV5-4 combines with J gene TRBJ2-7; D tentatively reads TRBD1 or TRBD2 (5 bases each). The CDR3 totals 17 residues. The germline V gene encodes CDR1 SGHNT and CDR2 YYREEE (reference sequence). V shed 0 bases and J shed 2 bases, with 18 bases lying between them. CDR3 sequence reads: CASSLGGASRATYEQYF. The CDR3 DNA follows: TGTGCCAGCAGCTTGGGGGGAGCCAGCAGGGCGACCTACGAGCAGTACTTC.

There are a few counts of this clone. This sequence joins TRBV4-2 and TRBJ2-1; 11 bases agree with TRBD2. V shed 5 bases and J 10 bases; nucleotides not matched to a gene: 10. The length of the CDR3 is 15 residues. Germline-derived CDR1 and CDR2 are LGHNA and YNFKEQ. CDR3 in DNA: TGTGCCAGCAGCTTGCGACTAGCGGGGAACTCAGAGCAGTTCTTC. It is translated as CASSLRLAGNSEQFF.

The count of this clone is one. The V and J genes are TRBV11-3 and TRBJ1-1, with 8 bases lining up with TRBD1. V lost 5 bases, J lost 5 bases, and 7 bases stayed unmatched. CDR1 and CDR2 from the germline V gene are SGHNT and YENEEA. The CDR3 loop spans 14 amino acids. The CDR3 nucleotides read TGTGCCAGCAGCCCCCGGACAGGGAGTACTGAAGCTTTCTTT. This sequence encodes CASSPRTGSTEAFF.